This T cell receptor beta chain was obtained from a study of tumor-infiltrating lymphocytes in primary liver carcinoma (dated by TCRdb to about 2017). Concerning the study at large: Hepatocellular carcinoma (four) or combined HCC and intrahepatic cholangiocarcinoma (one) was present in the five patients, who were three men and two women aged 30 to 69 years. A total of around 35 specimens from 5 patients, comprising some 25 tumor regions, 5 adjacent noncancerous liver tissues and 5 peripheral blood samples, were covered by TCRbeta repertoire sequencing. The study combined TCRbeta repertoire sequencing, expression microarrays and whole-exome sequencing across five regions of each liver tumor, with adjacent normal tissue and blood. To link TCRbeta repertoire diversity with the local molecular phenotype, the roughly 23 tumor region samples were profiled using Agilent mRNA microarrays. The five patients had tumors of stage T1-T3 N0M0, with maximum diameters ranging from 4.2 to 10 cm. Reproducibility between technical replicate repertoires was high, with correlation coefficients above 0.98 and mean shared-clone rates roughly 0.87. Each sample produced roughly 3.65 to 7.13 million productive TCRbeta reads, and read depth showed no significant difference between tissue types.

V loses 4 bases of germline sequence and J loses 6 bases, and the interval between the two ends is 10 bases. From the germline V gene, CDR1 is SGHRS and CDR2 is YFSETQ. Reading from cysteine to phenylalanine, the CDR3 counts 12 amino acids. Just CDR3 DNA is preserved here, 36 bases in frame from base 1. Without any cell sorting, total RNA and DNA were co-extracted from 20-30 mg of bulk tissue using the AllPrep DNA/RNA mini kit. Surgical resection was performed in China between 2015 and 2016 on five or six patients with histopathologically diagnosed primary liver carcinoma. Chronic HBV infection was present in the patients, and the patients were treatment-naive at sampling. Each tumor was sampled at five spatially separated regions: the tumor centre plus the superior, inferior, left-lateral and right-lateral poles. More than 75% viable tumor cells were found by histology in every tumor sample. Fresh tumor and adjacent tissue pieces were bisected, with one half stored in RNAlater at -80 degrees C and the other half sent for histology.

Results and caveats for the whole study, not just this receptor: Only 4 or 5 patients were included in the study, and the authors note that the findings should be validated in a larger study. Consistent with antigen-driven expansion, pairs of tumor regions showed higher repertoire overlap (mean roughly 36%) than either tumor-adjacent pairs (approximately 17%) or tumor-blood pairs (roughly 15%). Just about 7-25% of top clones turned up in all five regions of a tumor, which suggests spatial heterogeneity among tumor-infiltrating T cells. Only the TCR beta chain was sequenced, so true repertoire diversity is likely underestimated because unpaired alpha chains were not captured. The top 250 clones accounted for a significantly greater share of the repertoire in tumors than in blood (p = 0.039). Because the samples were bulk and unsorted, CD4+ and CD8+ T cell repertoires could not be compared.

Using a constant-region primer and ProtoScript II reverse transcriptase, TCRbeta-specific cDNA was reverse-transcribed from approximately 0.5 ug total RNA. TCRbeta libraries were built with three nested multiplex PCR rounds, a slightly modified ARM-PCR procedure. Multiplex TRBV1-TRBV30 forward primers and a Cbeta reverse primer were used in the first two PCR rounds, each of which was run for roughly 10 cycles. Sample barcodes and Illumina adapters were added in a final 25-cycle PCR with Deep VentR polymerase. Before sequencing, amplicons between 200 and 500 bp were purified from gel using a QIAquick gel extraction kit. The TCRbeta amplicons were sequenced with 250-bp paired-end reads on an Illumina HiSeq 2500. Per the authors' processing: Reads were quality-trimmed with Trimmomatic v0.33, and paired reads were merged with FLASH v1.2.11 to recover full CDR3 sequences. MiGEC v1.2.1b assigned V, D and J germline segments to the rearranged TCRbeta sequences. Clonotype statistics and Shannon-Wiener diversity indices were computed with VDJtools v1.0.0. To reduce sampling bias, subsequent analyses other than the diversity analysis used only the 250 most abundant clonotypes in each sample. The public sequencing data were trimmed at Q25 with fastp and processed into clonotypes with MiXCR by TCRdb, which kept only in-frame beta chains. Rows are combined by CDR3 protein, so each entry shows the most common genes and DNA. The V and J calls and clone size come from TCRdb's table, not from the authors' own analysis. This sample comprises under 85,000 distinct CDR3 sequences, around 70% of them detected only once. Of the sample, roughly a fifth falls within the top ten clones.

This clonotype was found many times. The specificity of this receptor is unknown. Base qualities are not at hand, and no much larger clone is one base apart. This sequence originates from a middle-aged man with primary liver carcinoma and hepatitis B virus infection. The material sequenced was liver tumor tissue from sampling region 1. The label giving this sample's cell subset or site can be read as: tumor region T1, superior pole. The V gene is TRBV5-1 and the J gene is TRBJ1-2; D gene: possibly TRBD1, on 6 matching bases. The DNA sequence is given as TGCGCCAGCAGCCCACAGGGTAATGGCTACACCTTC. This gives the protein CASSPQGNGYTF.